This T cell receptor (beta chain) stems from a study of blood T cell repertoires in COVID-19. Original processing notes: Nucleated cell counts were estimated from reference gene primer amplification. TCRdb's copy holds only in-frame clones and misses some; the assay was immunoSEQ multiplex PCR. The V and J calls and clone size were taken over from that table, and D and trimming were inferred from the DNA. The sample contains 110,000 to 150,000 clones, roughly 89% of which appear only once. Germline CDR1 SEHNR, CDR2 FQNEAQ (reference sequence). This CDR3 comprises 13 residues. V lost 1 base, J lost 8 bases, and 9 bases lay in between.

The J gene is TRBJ2-1, the V gene TRBV7-9; the D is unclear. The TCR originated in a man aged 55 to 69 with active or convalescent COVID-19. Sequencing was done on a sample of peripheral blood. This chain's CDR3 is CASSLGGKHEQFF. CDR3 in DNA: TGTGCCAGCAGCTTAGGAGGTAAACATGAGCAGTTCTTC.